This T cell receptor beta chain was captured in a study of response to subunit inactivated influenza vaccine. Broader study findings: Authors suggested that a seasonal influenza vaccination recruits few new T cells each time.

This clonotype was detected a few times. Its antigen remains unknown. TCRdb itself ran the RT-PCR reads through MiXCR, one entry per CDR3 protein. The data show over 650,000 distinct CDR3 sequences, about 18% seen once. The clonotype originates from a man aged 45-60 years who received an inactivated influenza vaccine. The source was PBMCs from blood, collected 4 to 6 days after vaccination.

DNA of the CDR3: TGTGCCAGCAGTGATACTCTAACAGCATTAAACTATGGCTACACCTTC. It specifies CASSDTLTALNYGYTF. The chain employs TRBV2 and TRBJ1-2, with D uncertain. The germline V gene encodes CDR1 SNHLY and CDR2 FYNNEI. The CDR3 length is 16 residues. Trimming stripped 3 bases from V and 2 bases from J, with 16 bases between.